This TCR beta chain comes out of a study of T cell repertoires in cytomegalovirus infection. Across the whole study: The authors used CMV epitopes that were HLA-C-restricted (recently identified) and HLA-B-restricted (well studied). TCR beta signatures that were public indicated CMV infection and matching HLA type. Points from the study as a whole: Within the response measured ex vivo, HLA-C-restricted CMV-specific TCR beta clonotypes were dominant. Cumulative frequency of public TCR beta families picked out carriers of CMV plus the relevant HLA.

As for this clonotype: Antigen specificity is unknown.

MiXCR, run by TCRdb on the reads, gives a single entry per CDR3 protein. Here the sample spans roughly 990,000 distinct CDR3 sequences, around a third being singletons. Germline-derived CDR1 and CDR2 are SGHAT and FQNNGV. The CDR3 extends over 15 amino acids. Trimming cost V 5 bases and J 1 base, with 14 bases left between them. This chain connects TRBV11-2 to TRBJ1-1, with a tentative D call TRBD1 (5 bases). This specimen consisted of cultured CD8+ T cells from PBMCs, obtained from culture after CMV antigen stimulation. The sequence derives from a human donor in good health (CMV status not recorded). Some clones in this sample may be carry-over from other donors' samples. In DNA form, the CDR3 reads TGTGCCAGCAGCCCCCCCGACAGTCAGAACACTGAAGCTTTCTTT. It specifies CASSPPDSQNTEAFF.